This T cell receptor beta chain was recovered during a study of blood T cell repertoires in COVID-19. Background on the study: Donors in the United States, Italy and Spain gave samples during acute or convalescent COVID-19. Sample material is recorded as cDNA or gDNA derived from T cells, B-cell-depleted T cells, or PBMCs.

In the authors' workflow: Quantification of nucleated cells was approximated via reference gene primer amplification. Clones were sequenced by immunoSEQ multiplex PCR, and TCRdb holds only the in-frame ones, with some missing. That table is the source of V, J and clone size, and D and trimming were worked out from the DNA. The repertoire holds about 380,000 clones, with 85% as singletons. Per germline, CDR1 MNHEY and CDR2 SMNVEV (reference sequence). The CDR3 runs to 14 residues. V dropped 2 bases and J dropped 6; count of bases not matched to a gene: 1. The specimen was peripheral blood. V gene TRBV27 combines with J gene TRBJ2-1; 10 nucleotides match TRBD2. The receptor's source is a woman under 30 with acute or convalescent COVID-19. This CDR3 reads CASSLRLAGNEQFF. Here the CDR3 DNA reads TGTGCCAGCAGTTTACGACTAGCGGGCAATGAGCAGTTCTTC.